The rows below give T cell receptor beta chains drawn from one sample of a study of identical twins. Via MiXCR, TCRdb re-called the 5' RACE reads, giving one row per CDR3 protein. Found here are 240,000 or so distinct CDR3 sequences, over 9.5% of them singletons; the top ten hold about 9.1%. The sample taken for sequencing was memory T cells sorted from blood. Source of these receptors: a man over 45 in good health. Each CDR3 is given with its conserved first and last residue. The D gene is left open where the match is weak.

D,V,CDR3
-,TRBV29-1,CSVEPLGDQETQYF
TRBD2,TRBV28,CASSLVTSGKNYEQYF
TRBD1,TRBV4-1,CASSQVGDRAQETQYF
-,TRBV3-1,CASSQDGLAQETQYF
TRBD2,TRBV5-1,CASSAGTSGSMREQFF
-,TRBV7-2,CASSSGPYGYTF
-,TRBV21-1,CASSEDSYTDTQYF
TRBD2,TRBV24-1,CATSDSASGRTDTQYF
TRBD1,TRBV28,CASSLVGTGAEQYF
-,TRBV6-2/TRBV6-3,CASSPSRGQSNTGELFF
TRBD1,TRBV6-1,CASSRTGERETQYF
-,TRBV12-3/TRBV12-4,CASSPNRRDGYTF
-,TRBV20-1,CSASPWETKNIQYF
-,TRBV7-2,CASSLGQNYEQYF
-,TRBV2,CASRSGPLSYEQYF
TRBD1,TRBV24-1,CALARGGPLSYEQYF
-,TRBV4-2,CASSQVGGSGNTIYF
TRBD2,TRBV7-9,CASSRGTSEAYNEQFF
-,TRBV5-1,CASSPENQGTGELFF
TRBD2,TRBV20-1,CSASLAGGETQYF